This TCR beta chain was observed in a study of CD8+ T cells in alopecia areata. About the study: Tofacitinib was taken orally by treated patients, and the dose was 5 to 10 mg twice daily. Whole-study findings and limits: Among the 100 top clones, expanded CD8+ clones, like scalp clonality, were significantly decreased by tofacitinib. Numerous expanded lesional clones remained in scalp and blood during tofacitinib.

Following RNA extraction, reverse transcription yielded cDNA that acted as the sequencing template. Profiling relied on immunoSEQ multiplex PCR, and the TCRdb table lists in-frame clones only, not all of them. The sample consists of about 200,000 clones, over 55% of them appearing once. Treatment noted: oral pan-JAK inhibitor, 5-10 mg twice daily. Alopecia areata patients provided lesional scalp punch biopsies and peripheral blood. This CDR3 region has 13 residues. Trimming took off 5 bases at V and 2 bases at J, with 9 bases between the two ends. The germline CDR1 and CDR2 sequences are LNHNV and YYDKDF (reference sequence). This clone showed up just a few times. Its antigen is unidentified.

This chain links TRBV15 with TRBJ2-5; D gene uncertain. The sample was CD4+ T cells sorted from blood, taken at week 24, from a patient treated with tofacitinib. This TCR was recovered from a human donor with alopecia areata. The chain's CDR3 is CATSQWGQETQYF. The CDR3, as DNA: TGTGCCACCAGCCAGTGGGGTCAAGAGACCCAGTACTTC.